Included here is one T cell receptor beta chain sequence, with context. Its matching antigen is unknown. The CDR3 totals 18 residues. Germline V gives CDR1 KGHSH, CDR2 LQKENI. Trimming cost V 0 bases and J 0 bases, with 16 bases left between them. This sample was taken from a study of cytomegalovirus exposure and HLA in healthy donors. General study results and limits: Some TCR beta chains (164 of them) were listed as cytomegalovirus-associated.

This table comes from immunoSEQ multiplex PCR, and its TCRdb copy is limited to in-frame clones, with some not included. The table records around 58,000 clones, roughly 91% of them present only once. The TCR was taken from a woman aged 18-29 years in good health and CMV-seronegative. This chain connects TRBV18 to TRBJ2-3; D may be TRBD2 (6 bases). The sample comprised PBMCs. In nucleotides, the CDR3 is TGTGCCAGCTCACCACCCCGGTCGCGGGGAATCAGCACAGATACGCAGTATTTT. As protein: CASSPPRSRGISTDTQYF.